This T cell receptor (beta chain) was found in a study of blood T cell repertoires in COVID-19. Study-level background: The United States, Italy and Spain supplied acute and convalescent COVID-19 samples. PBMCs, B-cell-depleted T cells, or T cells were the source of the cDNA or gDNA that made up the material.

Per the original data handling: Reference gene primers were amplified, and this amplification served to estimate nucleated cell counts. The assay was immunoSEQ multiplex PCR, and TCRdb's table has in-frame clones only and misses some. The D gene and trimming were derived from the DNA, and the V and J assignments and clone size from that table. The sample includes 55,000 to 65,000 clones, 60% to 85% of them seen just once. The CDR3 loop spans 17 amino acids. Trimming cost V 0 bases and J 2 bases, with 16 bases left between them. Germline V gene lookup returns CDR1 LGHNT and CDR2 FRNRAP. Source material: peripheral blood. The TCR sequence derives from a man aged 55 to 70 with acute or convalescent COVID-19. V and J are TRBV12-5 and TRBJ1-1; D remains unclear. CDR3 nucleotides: TGTGCTAGTGGTTTGGTAGCACTCCAAACTTATAACACTGAAGCTTTCTTT. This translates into CASGLVALQTYNTEAFF.